The sequence of this T cell receptor beta chain was determined in a study of regulatory T cells in long-lasting Graves disease. Regarding the study as a whole: Persistent Graves' patients possessed reduced TCR diversity relative to recently diagnosed ones. Clonotypes that were public and shared totalled a few thousand in persistent patients versus 966 in new patients.

Stated time point: persistent/refractory GD, antithyroid drugs over 5 years with positive TRAb. PBMCs provided the RNA from which the TCR library was made. To make TCR beta libraries, researchers used iRepertoire HTBI primers and Arm-PCR of CDR3 regions. TCRdb reanalysed the multiplex PCR reads using MiXCR and keeps one entry per CDR3 protein. The data contain 450,000 or so distinct CDR3 sequences, about 20% of them singletons. The CDR3 covers 16 residues. Germline-derived CDR1 and CDR2 are MDHEN and SYDVKM. The ends lost 2 bases at V and 5 bases at J; junction bases unmatched: 9. Remarks on this clonotype: The antigen is unknown.

Material: peripheral blood mononuclear cells (PBMCs), obtained when the disease was refractory, from a patient treated with antithyroid drugs. This TCR was recovered from a female donor with Graves disease. The V and J genes are TRBV28 and TRBJ2-7; TRBD1 aligns across 10 bases. CDR3 DNA sequence: TGTGCCAGCAGTTTAACCGACAGGGGGCCCACGGACGAGCAGTACTTC. Amino acid sequence: CASSLTDRGPTDEQYF.